The present TCR beta chain was sequenced within a study of response to subunit inactivated influenza vaccine. About this clonotype: As yet, its antigen is unknown.

Using its own MiXCR run on the RT-PCR reads, TCRdb lists one record per CDR3 protein. The data contain about 540,000 distinct CDR3 sequences, roughly 25% of them singletons. Germline lookup yields CDR1 MNHEY and CDR2 SMNVEV (reference sequence). The CDR3 sequence is 19 residues long. The ends lost 2 bases at V and 2 bases at J; junction bases unmatched: 10. General observations from the study: The study's authors posited that every seasonal influenza vaccination enlists few new T cells.

The same sample was also studied in work on T cells expressing NK-cell markers. As that report states: For TCR beta, cDNA was produced by 5'RACE template switching with UMIs. Of eight sequenced donors, seven were HCMV-seropositive and one HCMV-seronegative. Several donors likewise had their CD3+CD56-NKG2C+ fraction led by these clonotypes. Expanded clones of NKG2C+ T cells had an unclear HCMV specificity.

The input for sequencing was CD4+ T cells sorted from PBMCs, taken roughly 12 days after vaccination. This clonotype was sampled from a man aged 45-65 years who received an inactivated influenza vaccine. The rearrangement links TRBV27 to TRBJ2-2; TRBD2 matches at 11 bases. CDR3 region: CASSLLRLAGGSNTGELFF. CDR3 DNA sequence: TGTGCCAGCAGTTTACTCCGCCTAGCGGGGGGCTCCAACACCGGGGAGCTGTTTTTT.